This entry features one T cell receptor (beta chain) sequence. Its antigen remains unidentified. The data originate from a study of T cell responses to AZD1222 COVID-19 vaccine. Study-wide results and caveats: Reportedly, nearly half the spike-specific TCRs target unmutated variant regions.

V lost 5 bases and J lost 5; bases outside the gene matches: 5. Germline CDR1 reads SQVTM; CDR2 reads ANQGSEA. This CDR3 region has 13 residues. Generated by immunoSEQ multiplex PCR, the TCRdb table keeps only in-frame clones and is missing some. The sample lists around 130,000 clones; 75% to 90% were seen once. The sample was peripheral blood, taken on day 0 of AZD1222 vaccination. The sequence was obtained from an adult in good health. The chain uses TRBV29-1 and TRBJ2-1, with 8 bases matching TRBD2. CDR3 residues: CSVISGKHNEQFF. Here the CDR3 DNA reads TGCAGCGTTATTAGCGGGAAACACAATGAGCAGTTCTTC.